Listed below are T cell receptor beta chains from one sample, sequenced in a study of TIL therapy for anti-PD-1-resistant metastatic lung cancer. Assay used: immunoSEQ multiplex PCR; TCRdb lists only in-frame clones, some missing. The sample records 10,000 or so clones, around 75% being singletons. This specimen was tumor tissue, taken at baseline. Receptors were obtained from a person aged 25 to 80 with non-small cell lung cancer. Both conserved end residues are part of each CDR3. A D gene is named only where the DNA matches it firmly. Expanded clones get a size class; other rows say once, few or many, or leave the size out.

CDR3 DNA,CDR3 protein,J gene,D gene,clone size,V gene
TGTGCCAGCAGTCAACAGGGGGCAGACACCGGGGAGCTGTTTTTT,CASSQQGADTGELFF,TRBJ2-2,TRBD1,once,TRBV5-8
TGTGCCAGCAGCTTTCTGGCGGGCCCTTCTAGCACAGATACGCAGTATTTT,CASSFLAGPSSTDTQYF,TRBJ2-3,.,.,TRBV13
TGTGCCAGCAGCTTAGACGAGGGCGTTCATACGCAGTATTTT,CASSLDEGVHTQYF,TRBJ2-3,.,.,TRBV11-3
TGCGCCAGCAGCCAAGAGGGGAAGGGGAGCTCCTACAATGAGCAGTTCTTC,CASSQEGKGSSYNEQFF,TRBJ2-1,.,.,TRBV4-1
TGTGCCAGCAGCGTAGAGCCCGGACGGATGAACACTGAAGCTTTCTTT,CASSVEPGRMNTEAFF,TRBJ1-1,.,few,TRBV9
TGTGCCAGCACCCCTCGGGACTTCTCCTACAATGAGCAGTTCTTC,CASTPRDFSYNEQFF,TRBJ2-1,.,once,TRBV9
TGTGCCAGCAGCCAAGATCAAACGGATACGCAGTATTTT,CASSQDQTDTQYF,TRBJ2-3,.,.,TRBV4-2
TGTGTCAGCAGCTTGCGGACAGGAGGGGATAGCAATCAGCCCCAGCATTTT,CVSSLRTGGDSNQPQHF,TRBJ1-5,TRBD1,.,TRBV5-5
TGTGCCAGCAGCCGGACTAGCGGGGGAGTCGGGTACGAGCAGTACTTC,CASSRTSGGVGYEQYF,TRBJ2-7,TRBD2,.,TRBV28
TGCGCCAGCAGCGTAGGGACAGACAGAGTCTTC,CASSVGTDRVF,TRBJ2-1,TRBD1,.,TRBV5-1
TGTGCCAGCAGTCAAGGGTACGGCGGGGGGAAGGCCTACGAGCAGTACTTC,CASSQGYGGGKAYEQYF,TRBJ2-7,TRBD2,once,TRBV11-3
TGTGCCACCAGCAGAGATGTTAACGCTCGGTCAGGAGGCGAGCAGTACTTC,CATSRDVNARSGGEQYF,TRBJ2-7,.,.,TRBV15
TGCGCCAGCAGCTCCGGGACAGGACCAAGAGGCACAGATACGCAGTATTTT,CASSSGTGPRGTDTQYF,TRBJ2-3,TRBD1,.,TRBV5-1
TGTGCCAGCAACGGACAGGGGGCGAATCAGCCCCAGCATTTT,CASNGQGANQPQHF,TRBJ1-5,TRBD1,.,TRBV2
TGTGCCAGCAGCTTAGGGAGGGATAGCAATCAGCCCCAGCATTTT,CASSLGRDSNQPQHF,TRBJ1-5,.,.,TRBV7-6
TGTGCCAGCACGGGACCGGGGGAGACCCAGTACTTC,CASTGPGETQYF,TRBJ2-5,.,.,TRBV28
TGTGCCAGCAGTGGGGGACAGGGCTCCGAAAAACTGTTTTTT,CASSGGQGSEKLFF,TRBJ1-4,TRBD1,few,TRBV7-2
TGTGCCAGCAGCTTCGGACTAGCGGCCTCCTACGAGCAGTACTTC,CASSFGLAASYEQYF,TRBJ2-7,TRBD2,.,TRBV11-3
TGTGCCTGGAGTGTCGGTACAGGGATGCATGGCTACACCTTC,CAWSVGTGMHGYTF,TRBJ1-2,.,medium-sized,TRBV30
TGTGCCAGCAGCTTAGGGCTAGCGGGAGGGGGCACAGATACGCAGTATTTT,CASSLGLAGGGTDTQYF,TRBJ2-3,TRBD2,.,TRBV11-2
TGTGCCAGCAGCTTCCCCAGGGGCTACGAGCAGTACTTC,CASSFPRGYEQYF,TRBJ2-7,.,.,TRBV5-6
TGTGCCAGCAGGATAAAACTAGCGGGAGTAAATGAGCAGTTCTTC,CASRIKLAGVNEQFF,TRBJ2-1,TRBD2,.,TRBV5-4
TGTGCCAGCAGTCTGGACAGTCTATGGAGCTACACCTTC,CASSLDSLWSYTF,TRBJ1-2,.,.,TRBV6-6
TGTGCCAGCAGCTTAGAAATAGGAGGGGGCAATCCCACTGAAGCTTTCTTT,CASSLEIGGGNPTEAFF,TRBJ1-1,TRBD1,.,TRBV5-6
TGCAGTGCCCCCTCGGCTAACGAGCAGTACTTC,CSAPSANEQYF,TRBJ2-7,.,.,TRBV20-1
TGCGCCAGCAGCCCGGGACAGGCATGGATCAGTTCACCCCTCCACTTT,CASSPGQAWISSPLHF,TRBJ1-6,TRBD1,.,TRBV4-3
TGTGCCAGCAGCTTAGGACTAGCGGGAGGGCCTCCAAATGAGCAGTTCTTC,CASSLGLAGGPPNEQFF,TRBJ2-1,TRBD2,.,TRBV7-2
TGTGCCAGCAGCTTGGGGACTAGCACAGATACGCAGTATTTT,CASSLGTSTDTQYF,TRBJ2-3,.,.,TRBV7-3
TGTGCCAGCAGTAATGGGGGGGGCCGAGATAATTCACCCCTCCACTTT,CASSNGGGRDNSPLHF,TRBJ1-6,.,.,TRBV28
TGTGCCAGCAGAGGACTCCAGGGCTCGAACACTGAAGCTTTCTTT,CASRGLQGSNTEAFF,TRBJ1-1,.,few,TRBV2
TGTGCCAGCAGCTTGGAAATATCAACGAATTCACCCCTCCACTTT,CASSLEISTNSPLHF,TRBJ1-6,.,.,TRBV5-4
TGTGCCAGCTCACCGTACAGGGGGTCGAACACCGGGGAGCTGTTTTTT,CASSPYRGSNTGELFF,TRBJ2-2,TRBD1,.,TRBV18
TGTGCCAGCACTCCCCTTGGATACACCGGGGAGCTGTTTTTT,CASTPLGYTGELFF,TRBJ2-2,.,.,TRBV28
TGTGCCAGCAGTGACTCGCGGGGCAGGGGGCATCACGAGCAGTACTTC,CASSDSRGRGHHEQYF,TRBJ2-7,TRBD1,.,TRBV6-4
TGTGCCAGCAGCCCGGGTGACAGGGGGGCTTTCTTT,CASSPGDRGAFF,TRBJ1-1,TRBD1,.,TRBV11-3